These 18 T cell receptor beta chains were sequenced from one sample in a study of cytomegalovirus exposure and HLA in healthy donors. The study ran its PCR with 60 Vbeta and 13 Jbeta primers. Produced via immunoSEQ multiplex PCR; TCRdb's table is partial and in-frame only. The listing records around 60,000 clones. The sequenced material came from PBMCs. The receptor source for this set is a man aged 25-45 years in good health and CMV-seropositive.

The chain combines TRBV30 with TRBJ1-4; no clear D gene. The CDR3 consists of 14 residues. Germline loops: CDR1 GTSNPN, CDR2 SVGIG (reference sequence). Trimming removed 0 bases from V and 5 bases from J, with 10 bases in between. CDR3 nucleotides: TGTGCCTGGAGTGTACGTCTGGAGAATGAAAAACTGTTTTTT. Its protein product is CAWSVRLENEKLFF. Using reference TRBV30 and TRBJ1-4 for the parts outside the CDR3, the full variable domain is SQTIHQWPATLVQPVGSPLSLECTVEGTSNPNLYWYRQAAGRGLQLLFYSVGIGQISSEVPQNLSASRPQDRQFILSSKKLLLSDSGFYLCAWSVRLENEKLFFGSGTQLSVL.

DNA of the CDR3: TGTGCCAGCAGCGTAGATAAGCGGGGCTATGGCTACACCTTC. Translating gives CASSVDKRGYGYTF. The rearrangement uses TRBV9 and TRBJ1-2; no firm D call. The germline gives CDR1 SGDLS, CDR2 YYNGEE. Trimming took off 0 bases at V and 4 bases at J, with 10 bases between the two ends. The CDR3 is 14 amino acids.

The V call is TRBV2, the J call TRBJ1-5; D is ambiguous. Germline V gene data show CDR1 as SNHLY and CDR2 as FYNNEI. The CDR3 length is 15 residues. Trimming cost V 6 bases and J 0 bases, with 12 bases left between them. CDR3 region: CASRTGGNSNQPQHF. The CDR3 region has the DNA TGTGCCAGCAGAACCGGAGGGAATAGCAATCAGCCCCAGCATTTT.

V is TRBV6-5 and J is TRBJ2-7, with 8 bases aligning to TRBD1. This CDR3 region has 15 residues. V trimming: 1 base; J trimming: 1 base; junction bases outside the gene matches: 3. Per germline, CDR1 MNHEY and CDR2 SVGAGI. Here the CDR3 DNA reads TGTGCCAGCAGTTACTATCAGGGGGCATCCTACGAGCAGTACTTC. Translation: CASSYYQGASYEQYF.

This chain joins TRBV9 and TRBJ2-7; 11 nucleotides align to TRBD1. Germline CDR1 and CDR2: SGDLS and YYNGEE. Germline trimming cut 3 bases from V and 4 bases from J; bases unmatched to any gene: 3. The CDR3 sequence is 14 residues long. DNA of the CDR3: TGTGCCAGCAGCGCGGGGACAGGGGGGTACGAGCAGTACTTC. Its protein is CASSAGTGGYEQYF.

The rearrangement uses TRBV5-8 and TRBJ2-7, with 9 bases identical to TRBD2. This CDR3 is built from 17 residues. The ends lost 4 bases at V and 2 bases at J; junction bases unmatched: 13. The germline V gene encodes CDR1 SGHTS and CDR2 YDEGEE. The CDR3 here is CASSLWTSVRSAYEQYF. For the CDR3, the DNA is TGTGCCAGCAGCCTGTGGACTAGCGTTAGGAGCGCCTACGAGCAGTACTTC.

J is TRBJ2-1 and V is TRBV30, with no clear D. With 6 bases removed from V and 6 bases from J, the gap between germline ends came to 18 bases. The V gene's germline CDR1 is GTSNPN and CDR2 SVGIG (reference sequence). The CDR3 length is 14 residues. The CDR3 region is CACHPGWNTNEQFF. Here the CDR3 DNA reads TGTGCCTGCCACCCGGGTTGGAACACCAATGAGCAGTTCTTC.

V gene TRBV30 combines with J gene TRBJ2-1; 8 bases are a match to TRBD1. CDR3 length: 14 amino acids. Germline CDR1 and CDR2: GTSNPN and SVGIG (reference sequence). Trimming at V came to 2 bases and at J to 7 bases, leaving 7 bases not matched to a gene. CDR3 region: CAWSQGAGGNEQFF. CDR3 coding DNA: TGTGCCTGGAGTCAGGGGGCAGGGGGAAATGAGCAGTTCTTC. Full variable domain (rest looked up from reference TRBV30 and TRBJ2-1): SQTIHQWPATLVQPVGSPLSLECTVEGTSNPNLYWYRQAAGRGLQLLFYSVGIGQISSEVPQNLSASRPQDRQFILSSKKLLLSDSGFYLCAWSQGAGGNEQFFGPGTRLTVL.

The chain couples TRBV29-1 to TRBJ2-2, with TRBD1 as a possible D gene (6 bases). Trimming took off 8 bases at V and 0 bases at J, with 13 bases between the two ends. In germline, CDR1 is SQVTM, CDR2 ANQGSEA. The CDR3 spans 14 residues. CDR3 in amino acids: CSIQGEANTGELFF. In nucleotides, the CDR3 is TGCAGCATACAGGGAGAAGCGAACACCGGGGAGCTGTTTTTT.

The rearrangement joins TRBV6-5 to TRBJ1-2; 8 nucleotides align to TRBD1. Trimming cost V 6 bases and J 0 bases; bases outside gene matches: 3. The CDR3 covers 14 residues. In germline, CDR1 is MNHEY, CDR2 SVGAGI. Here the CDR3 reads CASRGTGTNYGYTF. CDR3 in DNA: TGTGCCAGCAGGGGGACAGGAACTAACTATGGCTACACCTTC.

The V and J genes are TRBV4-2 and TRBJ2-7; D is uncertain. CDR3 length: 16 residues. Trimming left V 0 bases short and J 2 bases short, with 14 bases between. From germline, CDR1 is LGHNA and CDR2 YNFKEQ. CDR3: CASSQEGQATTYEQYF. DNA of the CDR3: TGTGCCAGCAGCCAAGAGGGCCAAGCCACCACCTACGAGCAGTACTTC.

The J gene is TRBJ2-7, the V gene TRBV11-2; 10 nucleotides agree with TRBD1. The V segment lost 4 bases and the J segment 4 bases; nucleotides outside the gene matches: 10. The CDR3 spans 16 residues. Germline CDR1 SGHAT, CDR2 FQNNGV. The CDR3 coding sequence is TGTGCCAGCAGCTCACCGAGACAGGGGGCAGGGTACGAGCAGTACTTC. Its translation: CASSSPRQGAGYEQYF.

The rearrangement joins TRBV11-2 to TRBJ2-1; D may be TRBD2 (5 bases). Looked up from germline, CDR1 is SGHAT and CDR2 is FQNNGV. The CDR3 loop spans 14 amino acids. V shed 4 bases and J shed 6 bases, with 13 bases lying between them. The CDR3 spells CASSSLSSFNEQFF. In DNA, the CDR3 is TGTGCCAGCAGCTCCCTGTCTAGCTTCAATGAGCAGTTCTTC. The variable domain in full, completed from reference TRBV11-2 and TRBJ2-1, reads EAGVAQSPRYKIIEKRQSVAFWCNPISGHATLYWYQQILGQGPKLLIQFQNNGVVDDSQLPKDRFSAERLKGVDSTLKIQPAKLEDSAVYLCASSSLSSFNEQFFGPGTRLTVL.

Here the CDR3 DNA reads TGTGCCAGCAGCCCCCGGGGGGCGGGGCGGAATGAGCAGTTCTTC. Encoded protein: CASSPRGAGRNEQFF. The chain combines TRBV9 with TRBJ2-1; D might be TRBD2 (7 bases). The germline CDR1 and CDR2 sequences are SGDLS and YYNGEE. This CDR3 comprises 15 residues. V dropped 4 bases and J dropped 7 bases, with 18 bases sitting between them.

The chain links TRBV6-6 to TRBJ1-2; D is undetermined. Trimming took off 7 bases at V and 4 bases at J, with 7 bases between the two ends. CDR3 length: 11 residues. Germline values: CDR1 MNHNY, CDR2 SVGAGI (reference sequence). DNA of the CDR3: TGTGCCAGCACCTCGGGCTATGGCTACACCTTC. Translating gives CASTSGYGYTF.

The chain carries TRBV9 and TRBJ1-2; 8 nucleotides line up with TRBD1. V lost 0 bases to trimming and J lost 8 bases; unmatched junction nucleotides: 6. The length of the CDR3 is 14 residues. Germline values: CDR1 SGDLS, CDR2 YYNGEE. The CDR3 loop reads CASSVGTGPRGYTF. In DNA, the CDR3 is TGTGCCAGCAGCGTAGGGACAGGGCCGAGGGGCTACACCTTC.

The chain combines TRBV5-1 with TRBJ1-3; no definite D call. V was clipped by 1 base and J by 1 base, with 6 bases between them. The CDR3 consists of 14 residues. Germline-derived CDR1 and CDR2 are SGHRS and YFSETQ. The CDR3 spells CASSLSDSGNTIYF. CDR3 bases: TGCGCCAGCAGCTTGTCAGATTCTGGAAACACCATATATTTT.

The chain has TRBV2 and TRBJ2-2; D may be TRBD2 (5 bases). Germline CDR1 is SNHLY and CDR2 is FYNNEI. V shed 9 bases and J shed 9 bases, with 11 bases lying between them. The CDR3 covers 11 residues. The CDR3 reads CARRGKRELFF. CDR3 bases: TGTGCCAGACGGGGAAAAAGGGAGCTGTTTTTT. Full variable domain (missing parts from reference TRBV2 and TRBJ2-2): EPEVTQTPSHQVTQMGQEVILRCVPISNHLYFYWYRQILGQKVEFLVSFYNNEISEKSEIFDDQFSVERPDGSNFTLKIRSTKLEDSAMYFCARRGKRELFFGEGSRLTVL.